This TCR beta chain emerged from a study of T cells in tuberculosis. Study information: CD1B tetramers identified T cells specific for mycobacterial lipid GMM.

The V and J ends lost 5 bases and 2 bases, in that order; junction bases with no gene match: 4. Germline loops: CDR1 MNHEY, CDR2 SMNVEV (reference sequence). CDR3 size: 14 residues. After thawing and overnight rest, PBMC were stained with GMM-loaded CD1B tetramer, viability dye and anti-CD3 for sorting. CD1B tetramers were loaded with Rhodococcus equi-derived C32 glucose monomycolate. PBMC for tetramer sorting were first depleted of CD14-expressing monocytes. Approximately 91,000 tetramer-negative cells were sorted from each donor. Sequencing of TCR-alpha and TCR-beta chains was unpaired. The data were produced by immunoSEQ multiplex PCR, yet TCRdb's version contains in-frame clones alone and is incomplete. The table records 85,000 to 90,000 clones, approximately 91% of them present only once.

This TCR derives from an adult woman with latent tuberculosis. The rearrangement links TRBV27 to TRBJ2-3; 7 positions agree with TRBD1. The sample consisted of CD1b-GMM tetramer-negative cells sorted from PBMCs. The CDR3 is CASSPGQFTDTQYF. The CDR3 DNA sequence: TGTGCCAGCAGTCCGGGACAGTTCACAGATACGCAGTATTTT.